This TCR beta chain was profiled in a study of T-cell memory formation after mild COVID-19. General study results and limits: Contracting CD4+ clones lay largely in CM and EM, with CD8+ ones residing in EMRA.

The TCR alpha and TCR beta cDNA libraries, bearing sample barcodes and UMIs, were generated by 5'RACE using constant-segment primers. From the 5' RACE reads, TCRdb called clonotypes with MiXCR, one entry per CDR3 protein. The table includes about 140,000 distinct CDR3 sequences, 13% to 15% detected once. A note on this clonotype: What it binds is unknown.

Per germline, CDR1 SNHLY and CDR2 FYNNEI. The CDR3 has 13 amino acids. Trimming stripped 2 bases from V and 4 bases from J, with 7 bases between. The rearrangement joins TRBV2 to TRBJ2-3, with D perhaps assigned TRBD1 or TRBD2 (6 bases each). This clonotype was sampled from an adult woman who had mild COVID-19 (a few samples of this study predate the infection). Cell type and time point are not known. The sample taken for sequencing was PBMCs or a T cell subset sorted from them (not recorded which). The CDR3 coding sequence is TGTGCCAGCAGTGAAAGGGGGGCAGATACGCAGTATTTT. Translated, it gives CASSERGADTQYF. The whole variable domain, remainder taken from reference TRBV2 and TRBJ2-3, is EPEVTQTPSHQVTQMGQEVILRCVPISNHLYFYWYRQILGQKVEFLVSFYNNEISEKSEIFDDQFSVERPDGSNFTLKIRSTKLEDSAMYFCASSERGADTQYFGPGTRLTVL.